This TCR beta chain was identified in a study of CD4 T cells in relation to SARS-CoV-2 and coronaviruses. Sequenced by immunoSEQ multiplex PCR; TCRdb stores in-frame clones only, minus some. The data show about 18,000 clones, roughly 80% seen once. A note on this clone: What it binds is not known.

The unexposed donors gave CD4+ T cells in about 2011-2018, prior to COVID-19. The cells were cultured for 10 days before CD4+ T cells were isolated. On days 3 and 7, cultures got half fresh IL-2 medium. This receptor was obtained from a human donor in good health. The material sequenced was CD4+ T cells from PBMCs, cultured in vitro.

The CDR3 protein is CATRALSTGELFF. The DNA for the CDR3 is TGTGCCACCAGGGCCCTTTCCACCGGGGAGCTGTTTTTT. The chain couples TRBV24-1 to TRBJ2-2; no clear D. Germline CDR1 and CDR2: KGHDR and SFDVKD. The germline V and J ends were trimmed by 7 bases and 4 bases, with 9 bases remaining between them. The CDR3 runs 13 residues.